These T cell receptor beta chains were read from a single sample in a study of shared clonotypes between healthy human individuals. The repertoire was sequenced with immunoSEQ multiplex PCR; TCRdb's copy has only in-frame clones and lacks some. Altogether millions of clones are present, approximately 95% being singletons, with the ten largest covering roughly 0.13%. The specimen sequenced was naive CD4+ T cells sorted from blood. The receptors shown here come from a man between 18 and 35 years old in good health. Both conserved end residues are part of each CDR3.

V	J	CDR3
TRBV5-4	TRBJ2-7	CASSLSLPSNEQYF
TRBV7-2	TRBJ1-1	CASSKIGDTEAFF
TRBV28	TRBJ1-2	CASSLTDSNYGYTF
TRBV7-9	TRBJ1-5	CASSLMQGNQPQHF
TRBV5-6	TRBJ1-2	CASSPAGGIAYGYTF
TRBV5-6	TRBJ2-3	CASSSERGAFGDTQYF
TRBV2	TRBJ2-1	CAWKKGGKDEQFF
TRBV11-2	TRBJ1-1	CASTVLAAGLTEAFF
TRBV25-1	TRBJ1-6	CASSLMAGSNSPLHF
TRBV5-6	TRBJ2-7	CASSPNGAGYEQYF
TRBV6-1	TRBJ1-4	CASSEGRQNLKLFF
TRBV5-1	TRBJ2-3	CASSSTGAGSDTQYF
TRBV28	TRBJ1-5	CASSQLTGYQPQHF
TRBV11-2	TRBJ1-3	CASSHIWGAGGNTIYF
TRBV5-4	TRBJ2-5	CASSGFEGQQETQYF
TRBV27	TRBJ1-6	CASSLSIANSPLHF
TRBV5-1	TRBJ2-7	CASSLGTGESYEQYF
TRBV28	TRBJ1-1	CASSPTSEAFF
TRBV29-1	TRBJ2-3	CSVEVTGGRRDTQYF
TRBV6-5	TRBJ1-1	CASSSRGPLNTEAFF
TRBV11-2	TRBJ2-5	CASSLTQVPQETQYF
TRBV30	TRBJ1-6	CAWSLNGGSPLHF
TRBV9	TRBJ2-3	CASSPLSGGLDTQYF
TRBV27	TRBJ1-2	CASRTGESGYTF
TRBV4-1	TRBJ2-7	CASSLFLRGVDEQYF
TRBV27	TRBJ2-2	CASIKFGTVNTGELFF
TRBV6-5	TRBJ1-3	CASSYRGQLAGNTIYF
TRBV19	TRBJ2-5	CASSISAEAATQYF
TRBV4-2	TRBJ2-5	CASSQGRDRDVETQYF
TRBV5-1	TRBJ2-5	CASRAGETQYF
TRBV6-5	TRBJ2-1	CARHLAGSYNEQFF
TRBV5-1	TRBJ2-3	CASSLGDPTDTQYF
TRBV30	TRBJ1-1	CAWNRGNTEAFF
TRBV18	TRBJ1-2	CASSPGRPPEDGYTF
TRBV2	TRBJ2-7	CASSAGGRYEQYF
TRBV18	TRBJ2-3	CASSPLSGSGTDTQYF
TRBV11-2	TRBJ2-2	CASSLGGSTNTGELFF
TRBV4-1	TRBJ1-6	CASSQLWAGLNSPLHF
TRBV2	TRBJ1-4	CASRRGPPEEKLFF
TRBV5-1	TRBJ2-1	CASSSSGGSYNEQFF
TRBV11-3	TRBJ2-1	CASSLVAGGSYNEQFF
TRBV10-3	TRBJ2-7	CATKETGPSYEQYF
TRBV5-4	TRBJ2-7	CASSPGTGRDEQYF
TRBV5-4	TRBJ2-6	CASSLPSGANVLTF
TRBV10-3	TRBJ2-1	CATLRANEQFF